This is a list of T cell receptor beta chains from one sample in a study of breast tumors, draining lymph nodes, adjacent tissues. TCRdb reanalysed the multiplex PCR reads using MiXCR and keeps one entry per CDR3 protein. The table has tens of thousands of distinct CDR3 sequences, roughly 24% seen once. The sample consisted of breast tumor tissue. The source is a female donor with breast cancer. Some clones in this sample may be carry-over from other donors' samples. Each CDR3 is given with its conserved first and last residue. The order of the fields is J gene, clone size, D gene, V gene, CDR3 DNA, CDR3 protein. The D gene is left open where the match is weak. Not all rows give a size; the values are once, few, many and, for expanded clones, a class.

TRBJ2-1,many,TRBD2,TRBV5-8,TGTGCCAGCAGGTTCATAGCGGGAGGAAGCTCCTACAATGAGCAGTTCTTC,CASRFIAGGSSYNEQFF
TRBJ2-1,few,-,TRBV19,TGTGCCAGTAGTCCGGGACTGGGGAACAATGAGCAGTTCTTC,CASSPGLGNNEQFF
TRBJ2-3,many,TRBD2,TRBV7-9,TGTGCCAGCAGCTTAGGGGGACTAGCGGGAGCAGATACGCAGTATTTT,CASSLGGLAGADTQYF
TRBJ2-2,many,-,TRBV3-1,TGTGCCAGCAGCCAATTTAATACTGGACTCGGGGAGCTGTTTTTT,CASSQFNTGLGELFF
TRBJ2-7,many,TRBD2,TRBV9,TGTGCCAGCAGCGTAGGCCAGAGCGGGAGGGCCTACGAGCAGTACTTC,CASSVGQSGRAYEQYF
TRBJ1-4,many,-,TRBV4-1,TGCGCCAGCAGCCAAAATATAGGACCTAATGAAAAACTGTTTTTT,CASSQNIGPNEKLFF
TRBJ2-3,many,TRBD2,TRBV6-5,TGTGCCAGCAGGAGTCCAGCGGGAGCGGCAGATACGCAGTATTTT,CASRSPAGAADTQYF
TRBJ1-6,medium-sized,-,TRBV7-3,TGTGCCAGCAGCTTAGTTGCAGATTCACCCCTCCACTTT,CASSLVADSPLHF
TRBJ1-2,many,TRBD1,TRBV19,TGTGCCAGTAGCAGGGGGCTTGACTATGGCTACACCTTC,CASSRGLDYGYTF
TRBJ2-2,many,TRBD1,TRBV6-5,TGTGCCAGCAGTTACGGGCCGGGACAGGGTAACACCGGGGAGCTGTTTTTT,CASSYGPGQGNTGELFF
TRBJ1-2,many,-,TRBV10-3,TGTGCCATCAGTGACGGGACAACTGATGGCTACACCTTC,CAISDGTTDGYTF
TRBJ2-3,many,TRBD2,TRBV6-6,TGTGCCAGCAGTTACTCCCCTACTAGCGGGAGATGGTGGGATACGCAGTATTTT,CASSYSPTSGRWWDTQYF
TRBJ2-3,many,-,TRBV18,TGTGCCAGCTCACCCGCTAGGACAGATACGCAGTATTTT,CASSPARTDTQYF
TRBJ2-7,medium-sized,TRBD2,TRBV7-8,TGTGCCAGCAGCCCTTTAGGGTCCTCTGTGCGGGAGTTCTCCTACGAGCAGTACTTC,CASSPLGSSVREFSYEQYF
TRBJ2-7,many,-,TRBV2,TGTGCCAGCAGTGACAGGGGCAGGTCAACATACGAGCAGTACTTC,CASSDRGRSTYEQYF
TRBJ2-7,-,-,TRBV20-1,TGCAGCGCTAGAGGTCAGACAGACTACGAGCAGTACTTC,CSARGQTDYEQYF
TRBJ2-2,many,-,TRBV10-1,TGCGCCAGCAGTGCCAACGCGAACACCGGGGAGCTGTTTTTT,CASSANANTGELFF
TRBJ2-1,many,TRBD2,TRBV2,TGTGCCAGCAGTCCCCCGCGACTAGCGGGAGCCTACAATGAGCAGTTCTTC,CASSPPRLAGAYNEQFF
TRBJ1-5,-,TRBD1,TRBV6-1,TGTGCCAGCAGGGAGGGGGCAGGCAATCAGCCCCAGCATTTT,CASREGAGNQPQHF
TRBJ2-7,many,TRBD1,TRBV27,TGTGCCAGCAGTTTTGACAGGGTTGCATACGAGCAGTACTTC,CASSFDRVAYEQYF
TRBJ1-5,many,-,TRBV6-4,TGTGCCAGCAGTGACGGCAGCAATCAGCCCCAGCATTTT,CASSDGSNQPQHF
TRBJ2-7,many,TRBD1,TRBV12-3/TRBV12-4,TGTGCCAGCAGAGGACAGGGCATCCCCTACGAGCAGTACTTC,CASRGQGIPYEQYF
TRBJ1-5,medium-sized,TRBD1,TRBV19,TGTGCCAGTAAAAACCGACAGGGAAATTATAGCAATCAGCCCCAGCATTTT,CASKNRQGNYSNQPQHF
TRBJ2-7,-,-,TRBV7-8,TGTGCCAGCAGCTTAGTGGGTCCGGGCTTCGGCGAGCAGTACTTC,CASSLVGPGFGEQYF
TRBJ2-7,many,-,TRBV20-1,TGCAGTGCCAGGACAGCCTACGAGCAGTACTTC,CSARTAYEQYF
TRBJ1-5,many,TRBD1,TRBV15,TGTGCCACCAGCACCGGGGACAGGGTCAATCAGCCCCAGCATTTT,CATSTGDRVNQPQHF
TRBJ1-5,many,-,TRBV6-5,TGTGCCAGCAGAGCAGCGAACAATCAGCCCCAGCATTTT,CASRAANNQPQHF
TRBJ2-6,few,TRBD1,TRBV19,TGTGCCAGTAGTATAGATATCCGCAGGGGGACAGGGGCCAACGTCCTGACTTTC,CASSIDIRRGTGANVLTF
TRBJ2-7,-,-,TRBV6-5,TGTGCCAGCAGTTATTCCCACGAGCAGTACTTC,CASSYSHEQYF
TRBJ2-7,many,TRBD2,TRBV4-1,TGCGCCAGCAGCCAAGATGGACTAGCGGGAGACGAGCAGTACTTC,CASSQDGLAGDEQYF
TRBJ1-4,-,TRBD1,TRBV12-3/TRBV12-4,TGTGCCAGCACCCTAAGGACAGGGGGCCAAAGGACTAATGAAAAACTGTTTTTT,CASTLRTGGQRTNEKLFF
TRBJ2-1,many,TRBD1,TRBV20-1,TGCAGTGCTCGACAGGGCCCCAATGAGCAGTTCTTC,CSARQGPNEQFF
TRBJ2-7,many,-,TRBV5-8,TGTGCCAGCAGCTTGGATGGGGTCAAGCAGTACTTC,CASSLDGVKQYF
TRBJ2-5,many,-,TRBV7-9,TGTGCCAGCGCCCAAGGGGGACAAGAGACCCAGTACTTC,CASAQGGQETQYF
TRBJ2-7,many,-,TRBV5-6,TGTGCCAGCAGCTTCCTGGGCACCTACGAGCAGTACTTC,CASSFLGTYEQYF
TRBJ2-1,-,TRBD2,TRBV20-1,TGCAGTGCTAGAAGGAGCGGGGGGGCCTCTGAGCAGTTCTTC,CSARRSGGASEQFF
TRBJ2-1,many,TRBD2,TRBV6-2/TRBV6-3,TGTGCCAGCACCGAGGCGGGAGACGGACTCTACAATGAGCAGTTCTTC,CASTEAGDGLYNEQFF
TRBJ2-3,-,TRBD2,TRBV3-1,TGTGCCAGCAGCCAAGGGCTAGCGGGAGGACAAGATACGCAGTATTTT,CASSQGLAGGQDTQYF
TRBJ2-7,many,-,TRBV20-1,TGCAGTGGCGAGGGAGCGCCCTACGAGCAGTACTTC,CSGEGAPYEQYF
TRBJ2-7,many,-,TRBV28,TGTGCCAGCAGTCCGTTCGTGGACTGGGGACCTTCCTACGAGCAGTACTTC,CASSPFVDWGPSYEQYF
TRBJ1-4,many,-,TRBV5-5,TGTGCCAGCAGCTTGGAAGAAAAACTGTTTTTT,CASSLEEKLFF
TRBJ2-4,few,-,TRBV10-3,TGTGCCACGTTAGGACAGGAGGGGGCCAAAAACATTCAGTACTTC,CATLGQEGAKNIQYF
TRBJ2-5,many,TRBD2,TRBV7-2,TGTGCCAGCAGCTTCCAAGCGGGAGCCGAGACCCAGTACTTC,CASSFQAGAETQYF
TRBJ2-1,many,TRBD2,TRBV4-2,TGTGCCAGCAGCCAAGGTTACGAGCGGGGGTACAATGAGCAGTTCTTC,CASSQGYERGYNEQFF
TRBJ2-2,many,TRBD1,TRBV5-1,TGCGCCAGCAGCTCAAGGGGGCGGGACACCGGGGAGCTGTTTTTT,CASSSRGRDTGELFF
TRBJ1-2,many,-,TRBV20-1,TGCAGTGCCCCTCCTCCGGGCAGCTATGGCTACACCTTC,CSAPPPGSYGYTF
TRBJ2-3,-,-,TRBV2,TGTGCCAGCAGTGATACTCAAGATACGCAGTATTTT,CASSDTQDTQYF
TRBJ2-1,-,TRBD2,TRBV5-4,TGTGCCAGCAGCTTGGGTAGCGGGGGGGCCTACAATGAGCAGTTCTTC,CASSLGSGGAYNEQFF